This TCR beta chain comes out of a study of PD-1 blockade in mismatch repair-deficient tumors (TCRdb year 2017). Notes on the research overall: Between late 2013 and late 2016, roughly 84 consecutive patients with eleven to twelve mismatch repair-deficient cancer types, all previously treated and progressing, were enrolled in the trial. Tumor-associated T cell clones were tracked in the peripheral blood of patients responding to PD-1 blockade by deep sequencing of TCR CDR3 regions.

For CDR1 and CDR2, the germline V gene lists LGHNA and YNFKEQ. The germline V and J ends show losses of 0 bases and 2 bases respectively, and no gene match explains 7 bases of the junction. Its CDR3 holds 17 amino acids, cysteine through phenylalanine. The sequence is cut down to CDR3 DNA, 51 bases in frame from base 1. Mismatch repair deficiency in every enrolled patient was established by polymerase chain reaction or immunohistochemistry. TCR sequencing was carried out for three patients who responded to pembrolizumab therapy. The phase II trial prospectively tested pembrolizumab PD-1 blockade in advanced mismatch repair-deficient cancers regardless of tissue of origin. Serial peripheral blood T cell samples were collected before and at multiple times after starting PD-1 blockade. Blood sampling time points were reported as weeks after the first dose of pembrolizumab. Libraries were made using the immunoSEQ multiplex PCR assay. TCRdb retrieved this table from immuneACCESS and kept in-frame rearrangements only. Not all clones are present; in checked studies, unresolved V genes account for under half, and no reason is known for the remainder. The sample table lists about 100,000 clones, 82% of them with a count of one. In total, the top ten clones hold approximately 6.5% of the sample.

About this clone: It lacks a known antigen. Per-nucleotide qualities are absent, and no much larger clonotype sits a single base away.

Here is what the overall study found, with its caveats: After pembrolizumab, tumor-resident clones, which were often undetectable in blood before treatment, expanded rapidly and then contracted, generally ahead of radiologic responses.

This receptor was obtained from an adult with mismatch repair-deficient cancer. The material was peripheral blood, obtained 36 weeks after starting pembrolizumab. The chain is made from TRBV4-2 and TRBJ1-3, with TRBD1 matching 7 junction bases. CDR3 loop: CASSQENVRGTGNTIYF. The nucleotide sequence is TGTGCCAGCAGCCAAGAGAACGTCAGGGGGACTGGAAACACCATATATTTT.